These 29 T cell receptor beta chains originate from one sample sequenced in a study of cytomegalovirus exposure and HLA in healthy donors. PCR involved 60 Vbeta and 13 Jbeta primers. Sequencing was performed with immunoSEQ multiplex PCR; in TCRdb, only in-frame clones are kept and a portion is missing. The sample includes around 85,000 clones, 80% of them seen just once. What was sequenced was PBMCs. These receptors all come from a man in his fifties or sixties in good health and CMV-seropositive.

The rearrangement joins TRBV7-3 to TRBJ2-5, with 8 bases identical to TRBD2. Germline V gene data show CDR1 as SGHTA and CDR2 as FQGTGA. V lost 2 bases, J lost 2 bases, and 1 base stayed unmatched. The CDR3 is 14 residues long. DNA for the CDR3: TGTGCCAGCAGCTTAGCGGGAGGTCAAGAGACCCAGTACTTC. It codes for CASSLAGGQETQYF. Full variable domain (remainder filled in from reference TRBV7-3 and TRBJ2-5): GAGVSQTPSNKVTEKGKYVELRCDPISGHTALYWYRQSLGQGPEFLIYFQGTGAADDSGLPNDRFFAVRPEGSVSTLKIQRTERGDSAVYLCASSLAGGQETQYFGPGTRLLVL.

CDR3 region: CASSHRRRFEQYF. In nucleotides, the CDR3 is TGTGCCAGCAGCCACCGCCGCAGGTTCGAGCAGTACTTC. The chain uses TRBV5-8 and TRBJ2-7; D is undetermined. The CDR3 totals 13 residues. Germline-derived CDR1 and CDR2 are SGHTS and YDEGEE. V lost 4 bases, J lost 6 bases, and 14 bases lay in between.

The CDR3 nucleotides read TGCAGCGTTGAAGCGACAGGGTGGCAGTACTTC. Protein: CSVEATGWQYF. The V gene is TRBV29-1, the J gene TRBJ2-7; 7 bases fit TRBD1. V gave up 1 base and J gave up 9 bases; unmatched junction bases: 3. The CDR3 contains 11 residues. The germline V gene encodes CDR1 SQVTM and CDR2 ANQGSEA.

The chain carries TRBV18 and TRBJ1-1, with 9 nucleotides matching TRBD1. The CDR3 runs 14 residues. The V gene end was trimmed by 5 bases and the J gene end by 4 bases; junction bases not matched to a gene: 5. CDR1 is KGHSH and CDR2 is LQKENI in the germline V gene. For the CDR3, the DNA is TGTGCCAGCTCATCAAACAGGGGGCCCACTGAAGCTTTCTTT. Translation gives CASSSNRGPTEAFF. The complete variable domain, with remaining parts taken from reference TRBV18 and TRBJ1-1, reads NAGVMQNPRHLVRRRGQEARLRCSPMKGHSHVYWYRQLPEEGLKFMVYLQKENIIDESGMPKERFSAEFPKEGPSILRIQQVVRGDSAAYFCASSSNRGPTEAFFGQGTRLTVV.

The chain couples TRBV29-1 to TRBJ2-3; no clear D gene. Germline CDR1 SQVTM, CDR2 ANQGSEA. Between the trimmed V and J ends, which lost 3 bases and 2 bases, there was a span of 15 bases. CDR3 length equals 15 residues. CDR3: CSVERGEDFTDTQYF. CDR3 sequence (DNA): TGCAGCGTTGAGCGAGGAGAAGATTTCACAGATACGCAGTATTTT.

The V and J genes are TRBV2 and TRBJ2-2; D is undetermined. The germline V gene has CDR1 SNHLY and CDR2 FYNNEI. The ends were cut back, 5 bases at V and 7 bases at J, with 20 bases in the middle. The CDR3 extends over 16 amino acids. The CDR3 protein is CASSSTSTIRLGELFF. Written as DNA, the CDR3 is TGTGCCAGCAGTTCAACTTCGACAATCCGCCTCGGGGAGCTGTTTTTT.

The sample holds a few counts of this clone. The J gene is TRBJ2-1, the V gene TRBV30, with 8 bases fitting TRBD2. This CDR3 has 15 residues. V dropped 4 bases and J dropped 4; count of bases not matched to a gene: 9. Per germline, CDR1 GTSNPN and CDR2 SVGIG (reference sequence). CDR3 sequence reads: CAWTLGLAGYNEQFF. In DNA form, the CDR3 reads TGTGCCTGGACCCTCGGGCTAGCGGGTTACAATGAGCAGTTCTTC.

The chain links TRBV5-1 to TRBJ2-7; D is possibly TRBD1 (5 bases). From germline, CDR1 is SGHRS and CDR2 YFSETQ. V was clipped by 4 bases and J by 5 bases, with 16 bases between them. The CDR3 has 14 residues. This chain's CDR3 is CASSTDQGGDEQYF. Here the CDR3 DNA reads TGCGCCAGCAGCACTGACCAGGGTGGGGACGAGCAGTACTTC.

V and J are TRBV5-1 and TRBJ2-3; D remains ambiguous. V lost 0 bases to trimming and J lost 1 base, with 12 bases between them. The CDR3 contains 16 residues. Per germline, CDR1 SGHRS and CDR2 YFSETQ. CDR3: CASSLDGKSGTDTQYF. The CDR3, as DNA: TGCGCCAGCAGCTTGGATGGAAAGAGCGGCACAGATACGCAGTATTTT.

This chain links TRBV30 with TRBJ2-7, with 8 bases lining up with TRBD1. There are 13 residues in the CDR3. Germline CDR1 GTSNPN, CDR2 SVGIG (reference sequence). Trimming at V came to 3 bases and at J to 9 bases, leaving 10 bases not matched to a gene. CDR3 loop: CAWSQGQGRSQYF. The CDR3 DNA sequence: TGTGCCTGGAGCCAAGGACAGGGAAGGTCGCAGTACTTC. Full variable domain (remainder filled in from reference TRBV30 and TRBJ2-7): SQTIHQWPATLVQPVGSPLSLECTVEGTSNPNLYWYRQAAGRGLQLLFYSVGIGQISSEVPQNLSASRPQDRQFILSSKKLLLSDSGFYLCAWSQGQGRSQYFGPGTRLTVT.

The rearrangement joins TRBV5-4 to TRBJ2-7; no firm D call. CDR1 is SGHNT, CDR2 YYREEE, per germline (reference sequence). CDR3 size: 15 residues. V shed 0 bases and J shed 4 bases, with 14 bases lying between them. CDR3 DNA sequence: TGTGCCAGCAGCTTGGAAGCTGCCTCACTTTACGAGCAGTACTTC. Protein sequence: CASSLEAASLYEQYF.

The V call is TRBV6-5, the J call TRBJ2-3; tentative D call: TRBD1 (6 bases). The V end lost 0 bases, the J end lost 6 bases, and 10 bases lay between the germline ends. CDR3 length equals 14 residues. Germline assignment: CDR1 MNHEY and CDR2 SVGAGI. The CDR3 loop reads CASSYSPGEDTQYF. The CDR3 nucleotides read TGTGCCAGCAGTTACTCTCCAGGGGAGGATACGCAGTATTTT.

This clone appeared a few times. CDR3 protein: CASSPPGTTGNTIYF. CDR3 DNA: TGTGCCAGCAGTCCCCCCGGGACAACTGGAAACACCATATATTTT. This chain connects TRBV28 to TRBJ1-3; possibly TRBD1 for D (6 bases). Germline V gene lookup returns CDR1 MDHEN and CDR2 SYDVKM. V lost 5 bases, J lost 2 bases, and 13 bases lay in between. The CDR3 length is 15 residues.

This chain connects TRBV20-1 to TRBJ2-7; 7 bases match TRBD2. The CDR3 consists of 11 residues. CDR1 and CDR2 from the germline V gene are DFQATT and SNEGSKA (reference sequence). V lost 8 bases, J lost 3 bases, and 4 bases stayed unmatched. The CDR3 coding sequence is TGCAGTACTGGACTAGGCTACGAGCAGTACTTC. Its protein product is CSTGLGYEQYF.

The CDR3 here is CAISEEGTGVGETQYF. Here the CDR3 DNA reads TGTGCCATCAGTGAGGAAGGGACAGGGGTCGGAGAGACCCAGTACTTC. The chain joins TRBV10-3 to TRBJ2-5, with 10 nucleotides matching TRBD1. The CDR3 length is 16 residues. Trimming cost V 2 bases and J 4 bases; bases outside gene matches: 7. CDR1 and CDR2 (germline): ENHRY, SYGVKD.

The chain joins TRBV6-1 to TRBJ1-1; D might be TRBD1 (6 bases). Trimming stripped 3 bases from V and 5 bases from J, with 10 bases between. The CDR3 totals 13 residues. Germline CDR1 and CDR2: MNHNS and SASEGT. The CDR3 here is CASSERDTTEAFF. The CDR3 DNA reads TGTGCCAGCAGTGAGAGGGACACAACTGAAGCTTTCTTT.

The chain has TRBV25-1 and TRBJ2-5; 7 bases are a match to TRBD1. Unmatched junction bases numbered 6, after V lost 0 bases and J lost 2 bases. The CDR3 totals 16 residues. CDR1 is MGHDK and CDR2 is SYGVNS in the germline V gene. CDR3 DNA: TGTGCCAGCAGTGAATATACGGGGACAGTACAAGAGACCCAGTACTTC. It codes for CASSEYTGTVQETQYF.

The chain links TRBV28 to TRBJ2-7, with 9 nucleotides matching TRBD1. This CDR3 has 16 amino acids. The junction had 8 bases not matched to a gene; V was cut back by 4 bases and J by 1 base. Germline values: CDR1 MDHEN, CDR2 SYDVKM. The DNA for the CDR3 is TGTGCCAGCAGTTCGCCGACAGGGGGTCGTTCCTACGAGCAGTACTTC. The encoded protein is CASSSPTGGRSYEQYF.

The CDR3 DNA is TGTGCCAGCAGTGAAAGGGACAGACCAAACGCCGGGGAGCTGTTTTTT. Translating gives CASSERDRPNAGELFF. The chain joins TRBV6-4 to TRBJ2-2; 7 bases fit TRBD1. Trimming took 3 bases from V and 6 from J; bases not matched to a gene: 10. The germline V gene encodes CDR1 MRHNA and CDR2 SNTAGT. This CDR3 comprises 16 residues.

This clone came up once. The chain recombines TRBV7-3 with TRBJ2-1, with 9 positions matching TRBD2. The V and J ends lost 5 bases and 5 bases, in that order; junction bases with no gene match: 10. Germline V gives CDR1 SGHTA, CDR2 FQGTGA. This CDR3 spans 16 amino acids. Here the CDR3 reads CASSPSAGGRNNEQFF. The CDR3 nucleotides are TGTGCCAGCAGCCCGTCGGCGGGAGGGCGAAACAATGAGCAGTTCTTC.

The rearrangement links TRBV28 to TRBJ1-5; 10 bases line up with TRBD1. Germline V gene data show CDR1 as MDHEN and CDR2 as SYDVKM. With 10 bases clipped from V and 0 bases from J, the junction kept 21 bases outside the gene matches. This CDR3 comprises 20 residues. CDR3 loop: CATIPLAGTGEFYSNQPQHF. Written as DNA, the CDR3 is TGTGCCACCATTCCGCTCGCCGGGACAGGGGAGTTCTATAGCAATCAGCCCCAGCATTTT.

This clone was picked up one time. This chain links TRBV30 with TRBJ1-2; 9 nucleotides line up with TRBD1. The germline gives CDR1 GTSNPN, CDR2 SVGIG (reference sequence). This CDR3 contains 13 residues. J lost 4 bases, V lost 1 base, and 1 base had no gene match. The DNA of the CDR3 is TGTGCCTGGAGTGCGGACAGGGGCTATGGCTACACCTTC. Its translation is CAWSADRGYGYTF. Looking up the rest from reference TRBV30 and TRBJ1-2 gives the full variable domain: SQTIHQWPATLVQPVGSPLSLECTVEGTSNPNLYWYRQAAGRGLQLLFYSVGIGQISSEVPQNLSASRPQDRQFILSSKKLLLSDSGFYLCAWSADRGYGYTFGSGTRLTVV.

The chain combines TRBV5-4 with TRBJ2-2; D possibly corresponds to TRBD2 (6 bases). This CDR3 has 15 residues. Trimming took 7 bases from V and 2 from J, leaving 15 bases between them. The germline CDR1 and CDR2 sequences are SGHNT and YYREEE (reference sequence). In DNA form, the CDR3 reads TGTGCCAGCTCAGCTGGAGGGAGCAACACCGGGGAGCTGTTTTTT. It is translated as CASSAGGSNTGELFF.

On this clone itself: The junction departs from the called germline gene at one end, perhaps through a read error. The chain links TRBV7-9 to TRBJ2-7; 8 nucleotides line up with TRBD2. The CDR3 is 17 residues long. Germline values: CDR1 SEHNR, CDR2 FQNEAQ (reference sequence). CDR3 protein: CSSSLAPLGLAAYEQYF. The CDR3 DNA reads TGTTCCAGCAGCTTAGCGCCCCTAGGACTAGCTGCCTACGAGCAGTACTTC.

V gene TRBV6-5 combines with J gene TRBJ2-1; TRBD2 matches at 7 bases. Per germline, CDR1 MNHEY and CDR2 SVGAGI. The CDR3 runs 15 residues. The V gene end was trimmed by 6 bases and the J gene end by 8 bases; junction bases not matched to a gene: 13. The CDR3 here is CASSPGGGRAYEQFF. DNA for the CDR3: TGTGCCAGCAGCCCCGGCGGAGGGAGGGCCTATGAGCAGTTCTTC.

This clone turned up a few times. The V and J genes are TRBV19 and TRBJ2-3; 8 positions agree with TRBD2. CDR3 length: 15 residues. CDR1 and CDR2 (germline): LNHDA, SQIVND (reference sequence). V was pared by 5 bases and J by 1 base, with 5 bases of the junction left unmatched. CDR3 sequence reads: CASSGGLVGTDTQYF. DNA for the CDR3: TGTGCCAGTAGTGGGGGACTAGTTGGCACAGATACGCAGTATTTT.

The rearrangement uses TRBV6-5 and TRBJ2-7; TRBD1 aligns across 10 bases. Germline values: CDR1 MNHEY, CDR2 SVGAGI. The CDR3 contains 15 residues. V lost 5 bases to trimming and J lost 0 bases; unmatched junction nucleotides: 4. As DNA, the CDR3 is TGTGCCAGCAGTCGGGGACAGGGGAGCTCCTACGAGCAGTACTTC. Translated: CASSRGQGSSYEQYF.

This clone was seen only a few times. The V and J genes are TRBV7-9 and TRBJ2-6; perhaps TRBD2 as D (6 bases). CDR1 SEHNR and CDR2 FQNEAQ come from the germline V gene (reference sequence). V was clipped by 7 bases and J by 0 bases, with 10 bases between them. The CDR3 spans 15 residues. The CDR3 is CASTWGDSGANVLTF. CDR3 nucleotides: TGTGCCAGCACCTGGGGGGACTCTGGGGCCAACGTCCTGACTTTC.

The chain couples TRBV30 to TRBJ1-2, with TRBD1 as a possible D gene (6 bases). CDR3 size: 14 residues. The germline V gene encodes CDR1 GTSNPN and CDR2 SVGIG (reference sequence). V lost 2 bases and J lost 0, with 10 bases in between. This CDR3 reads CAWSSQGANYGYTF. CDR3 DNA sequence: TGTGCCTGGAGTTCACAGGGAGCTAACTATGGCTACACCTTC.